This T cell receptor (beta chain) comes out of a study of control samples from healthy donors and cancer patients. Here immunoSEQ multiplex PCR was the method, and the copy in TCRdb shows in-frame clones only, minus some. Of around 150,000 clones in the sample, under 96% were seen once. The table lists this clone with a count of one. The V end lost 5 bases, the J end lost 1 base, and 9 bases lay between the germline ends. The CDR3 totals 14 residues. In germline, CDR1 is SEHNR, CDR2 FQNEAQ (reference sequence). The rearrangement joins TRBV7-9 to TRBJ1-5; possible D gene TRBD1, 5 bases. The sequence came from a woman in her 30s in good health. The sequencing sample was made of blood. As DNA, the CDR3 is TGTGCCAGCAGCCTCGACAGCAGCAATCAGCCCCAGCATTTT. Translating gives CASSLDSSNQPQHF.